This TCR beta chain is drawn from a study of esophageal squamous cell carcinoma under preoperative chemotherapy. Overall study findings and caveats: Paclitaxel-nedaplatin therapy caused immediate, substantial clonotype frequency changes.

Time point defined: before preoperative PTX-NDP chemotherapy. Paclitaxel-nedaplatin chemotherapy was given to patients ahead of their surgery. TCRdb reprocessed the PCR reads with MiXCR, giving one entry per CDR3 protein. The sample has roughly 13,000 distinct CDR3 sequences; 45% to 55% are singletons. The germline V gene encodes CDR1 MNHNS and CDR2 SASEGT. This CDR3 contains 16 residues. Regarding this clonotype: The antigen remains unidentified. An end of the junction differs from the germline gene, which may be a read error.

The chain employs TRBV6-1 and TRBJ2-1; either TRBD1 or TRBD2 may fit D (5 bases each). Sample collection occurred from a patient given preoperative chemotherapy. This clonotype was sampled from a human donor with esophageal squamous cell carcinoma. The donor label of this sample is uncertain. The CDR3 spells CASSERGAVRSDEQYF. The CDR3 nucleotides read TGTGCCAGCAGTGAACGAGGGGCTGTCCGTTCAGATGAGCAGTATTTC.